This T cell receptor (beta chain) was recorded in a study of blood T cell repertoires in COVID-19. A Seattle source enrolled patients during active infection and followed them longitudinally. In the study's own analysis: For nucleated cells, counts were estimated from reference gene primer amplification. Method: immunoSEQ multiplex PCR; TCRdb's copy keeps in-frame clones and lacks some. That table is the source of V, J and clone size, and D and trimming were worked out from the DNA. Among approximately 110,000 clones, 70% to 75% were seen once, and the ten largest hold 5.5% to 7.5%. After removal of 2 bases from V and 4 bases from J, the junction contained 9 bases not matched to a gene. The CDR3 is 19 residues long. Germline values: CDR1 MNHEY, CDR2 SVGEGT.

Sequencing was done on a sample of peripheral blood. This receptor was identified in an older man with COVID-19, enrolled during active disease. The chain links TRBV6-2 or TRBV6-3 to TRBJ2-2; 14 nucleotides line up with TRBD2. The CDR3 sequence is CASSYALTGLAGGTGELFF. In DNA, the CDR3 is TGTGCCAGCAGTTACGCCCTGACCGGACTAGCGGGAGGCACCGGGGAGCTGTTTTTT.